A selection of T cell receptor beta chains follows, all from one sample in a study of CD8 T cells in ankylosing spondylitis. TCRdb passed the 5' RACE reads through MiXCR, listing each CDR3 protein once. The sample includes under 450,000 distinct CDR3 sequences, about 15% of them seen just once. Sequenced input: blood, either unsorted or a sorted T cell fraction (not recorded which). Receptors originate from a male donor with ankylosing spondylitis. The CDR3 runs from the conserved cysteine through the conserved F or W. Each record gives: V gene, J gene, D gene, clone size, CDR3 protein, CDR3 DNA. D genes are given only for firm matches. Clone size is shown for a subset of rows, as once, few, many or a class of expanded clone.

V gene: TRBV20-1
J gene: TRBJ2-1
D gene: TRBD2
clone size: many
CDR3 protein: CSGSGSYNEQFF
CDR3 DNA: TGCAGTGGTAGCGGGAGCTACAATGAGCAGTTCTTC

V gene: TRBV7-9
J gene: TRBJ2-7
D gene: TRBD2
clone size: few
CDR3 protein: CASSFPGTTYEQYF
CDR3 DNA: TGTGCCAGCAGCTTCCCCGGGACTACCTACGAGCAGTACTTC

V gene: TRBV6-5
J gene: TRBJ1-2
D gene: NA
clone size: few
CDR3 protein: CASSYSTFQGGGYGYTF
CDR3 DNA: TGTGCCAGCAGTTACTCGACGTTCCAGGGAGGGGGATATGGCTACACCTTC

V gene: TRBV7-2
J gene: TRBJ2-5
D gene: NA
clone size: NA
CDR3 protein: CASSSRTAQETQYF
CDR3 DNA: TGTGCCAGCAGCAGTCGGACAGCCCAAGAGACCCAGTACTTC

V gene: TRBV7-3
J gene: TRBJ2-2
D gene: TRBD2
clone size: few
CDR3 protein: CASSLTQAGYTGELFF
CDR3 DNA: TGTGCCAGCAGCTTAACGCAAGCGGGATACACCGGGGAGCTGTTTTTT

V gene: TRBV12-3/TRBV12-4
J gene: TRBJ2-7
D gene: NA
clone size: few
CDR3 protein: CASSLDPGTLGGRYEQYF
CDR3 DNA: TGTGCCAGCAGTTTAGATCCCGGGACCCTCGGCGGACGCTACGAGCAGTACTTC

V gene: TRBV5-5
J gene: TRBJ1-1
D gene: TRBD1
clone size: once
CDR3 protein: CASSLSAGTGQTEAFF
CDR3 DNA: TGTGCCAGCAGCTTGAGCGCCGGGACAGGGCAAACTGAAGCTTTCTTT

V gene: TRBV6-5
J gene: TRBJ1-2
D gene: NA
clone size: few
CDR3 protein: CASSYSGRTGYGYTF
CDR3 DNA: TGTGCCAGCAGTTACTCGGGCAGGACCGGTTATGGCTACACCTTC

V gene: TRBV5-1
J gene: TRBJ1-5
D gene: NA
clone size: many
CDR3 protein: CASSLNSGAEQPQHF
CDR3 DNA: TGCGCCAGCAGCTTGAATTCAGGGGCTGAGCAGCCCCAGCATTTT

V gene: TRBV21-1
J gene: TRBJ1-1
D gene: NA
clone size: NA
CDR3 protein: CAATEAFF
CDR3 DNA: TGTGCCGCCACTGAAGCTTTCTTT

V gene: TRBV9
J gene: TRBJ2-7
D gene: NA
clone size: NA
CDR3 protein: CASSPLTLNYEQYF
CDR3 DNA: TGTGCCAGCAGCCCCCTAACTCTTAACTACGAGCAGTACTTC

V gene: TRBV11-2
J gene: TRBJ2-1
D gene: TRBD2
clone size: few
CDR3 protein: CASSLDLVAGGQEQFF
CDR3 DNA: TGTGCCAGCAGCTTAGATCTGGTAGCGGGAGGCCAGGAGCAGTTCTTC

V gene: TRBV12-3/TRBV12-4
J gene: TRBJ1-1
D gene: NA
clone size: many
CDR3 protein: CASSPQGRGTEAFF
CDR3 DNA: TGTGCCAGCAGTCCACAGGGAAGGGGGACTGAAGCTTTCTTT

V gene: TRBV20-1
J gene: TRBJ2-6
D gene: NA
clone size: few
CDR3 protein: CSALAAFEASGANVLTF
CDR3 DNA: TGCAGTGCTCTCGCCGCGTTTGAGGCCTCTGGGGCCAACGTCCTGACTTTC

V gene: TRBV20-1
J gene: TRBJ2-1
D gene: TRBD2
clone size: NA
CDR3 protein: CSARDYQQFF
CDR3 DNA: TGCAGTGCAAGGGACTACCAGCAGTTCTTC

V gene: TRBV27
J gene: TRBJ1-2
D gene: NA
clone size: few
CDR3 protein: CASSRSGPYGYTF
CDR3 DNA: TGTGCCAGCAGTCGAAGCGGGCCATATGGCTACACCTTC

V gene: TRBV12-3/TRBV12-4
J gene: TRBJ2-7
D gene: TRBD1
clone size: few
CDR3 protein: CASSRGQGASSYEQYF
CDR3 DNA: TGTGCCAGCAGCCGAGGACAGGGGGCGAGCTCCTACGAGCAGTACTTC

V gene: TRBV20-1
J gene: TRBJ2-7
D gene: NA
clone size: many
CDR3 protein: CSARDRAGSPYEQYF
CDR3 DNA: TGCAGTGCTAGAGATAGGGCAGGGTCGCCCTACGAGCAGTACTTC

V gene: TRBV18
J gene: TRBJ1-6
D gene: NA
clone size: NA
CDR3 protein: CASSPPGRSNSPLHF
CDR3 DNA: TGTGCCAGCTCACCACCGGGACGGAGCAATTCACCCCTCCACTTT

V gene: TRBV20-1
J gene: TRBJ2-2
D gene: TRBD2
clone size: few
CDR3 protein: CSARVRGNTGELSF
CDR3 DNA: TGCAGTGCTAGAGTGCGGGGGAACACCGGGGAGCTGTCTTTT

V gene: TRBV27
J gene: TRBJ1-5
D gene: NA
clone size: few
CDR3 protein: CASGTGFNQPQHF
CDR3 DNA: TGTGCCAGCGGCACAGGGTTCAATCAGCCCCAGCATTTT

V gene: TRBV20-1
J gene: TRBJ2-2
D gene: TRBD1
clone size: many
CDR3 protein: CSAQQGTGELFF
CDR3 DNA: TGCAGTGCTCAACAGGGGACCGGGGAGCTGTTTTTT

V gene: TRBV10-1
J gene: TRBJ1-5
D gene: TRBD1
clone size: NA
CDR3 protein: CASSEDREGPSQPQHF
CDR3 DNA: TGCGCCAGCAGTGAGGACAGGGAGGGACCATCTCAGCCCCAGCATTTT

V gene: TRBV5-1
J gene: TRBJ1-1
D gene: NA
clone size: few
CDR3 protein: CASSLEGSGTEAFF
CDR3 DNA: TGCGCCAGCAGCTTGGAGGGTTCGGGCACTGAAGCTTTCTTT

V gene: TRBV6-1
J gene: TRBJ1-6
D gene: TRBD1
clone size: NA
CDR3 protein: CASRTGLWNSPLHF
CDR3 DNA: TGTGCCAGCCGGACAGGGCTGTGGAATTCACCCCTCCACTTT

V gene: TRBV18
J gene: TRBJ2-1
D gene: TRBD1
clone size: NA
CDR3 protein: CASSPGTDNEQFF
CDR3 DNA: TGTGCCAGCTCACCAGGGACAGACAATGAGCAGTTCTTC

V gene: TRBV2
J gene: TRBJ1-1
D gene: NA
clone size: NA
CDR3 protein: CASKQGQTNTEAFF
CDR3 DNA: TGTGCCAGCAAACAGGGTCAGACGAACACTGAAGCTTTCTTT

V gene: TRBV7-9
J gene: TRBJ2-7
D gene: NA
clone size: NA
CDR3 protein: CASSLSTGTHEQYF
CDR3 DNA: TGTGCCAGCAGCTTATCTACAGGGACCCACGAGCAGTACTTC

V gene: TRBV4-1
J gene: TRBJ1-1
D gene: NA
clone size: NA
CDR3 protein: CASRSGTLGTEAFF
CDR3 DNA: TGCGCCAGCAGATCCGGGACACTCGGGACTGAAGCTTTCTTT

V gene: TRBV9
J gene: TRBJ2-5
D gene: TRBD1
clone size: NA
CDR3 protein: CASSNRGVETQYF
CDR3 DNA: TGTGCCAGCAGCAACAGGGGTGTGGAGACCCAGTACTTC

V gene: TRBV29-1
J gene: TRBJ2-5
D gene: NA
clone size: NA
CDR3 protein: CSVEGFIGQETQYF
CDR3 DNA: TGCAGCGTTGAGGGCTTTATCGGTCAAGAGACCCAGTACTTC

V gene: TRBV5-1
J gene: TRBJ2-3
D gene: NA
clone size: many
CDR3 protein: CASSLLASLADTQYF
CDR3 DNA: TGCGCCAGCAGCCTCCTAGCCAGTCTGGCAGATACGCAGTATTTT

V gene: TRBV7-3
J gene: TRBJ2-1
D gene: TRBD2
clone size: few
CDR3 protein: CASSIPGLAGNEQFF
CDR3 DNA: TGTGCCAGCAGCATTCCGGGACTAGCGGGGAATGAGCAGTTCTTC

V gene: TRBV6-6
J gene: TRBJ1-1
D gene: TRBD1
clone size: NA
CDR3 protein: CASLKRDSAAFF
CDR3 DNA: TGTGCCAGCCTGAAAAGGGACAGTGCAGCTTTCTTT

V gene: TRBV20-1
J gene: TRBJ1-1
D gene: NA
clone size: few
CDR3 protein: CSVPLWGQNTEAFF
CDR3 DNA: TGCAGTGTCCCCTTGTGGGGGCAGAACACTGAAGCTTTCTTT

V gene: TRBV7-2
J gene: TRBJ1-4
D gene: NA
clone size: many
CDR3 protein: CASSLGGGEKLFF
CDR3 DNA: TGTGCCAGCAGCTTGGGCGGCGGGGAAAAACTGTTTTTT

V gene: TRBV19
J gene: TRBJ1-2
D gene: NA
clone size: NA
CDR3 protein: CASSIAGIGGYGYTF
CDR3 DNA: TGTGCCAGTAGTATAGCGGGTATTGGAGGGTATGGCTACACCTTC

V gene: TRBV5-1
J gene: TRBJ1-3
D gene: NA
clone size: few
CDR3 protein: CASSLVGSGGNTIYF
CDR3 DNA: TGCGCCAGCAGCTTGGTTGGGTCAGGTGGAAACACCATATATTTT

V gene: TRBV5-1
J gene: TRBJ1-3
D gene: NA
clone size: few
CDR3 protein: CASSFDGTTSGNTIYF
CDR3 DNA: TGCGCCAGCAGCTTCGACGGGACTACCTCTGGAAACACCATATATTTT

V gene: TRBV10-3
J gene: TRBJ2-6
D gene: NA
clone size: NA
CDR3 protein: CAISSQVSGANVLTF
CDR3 DNA: TGTGCCATCAGTTCTCAGGTCTCTGGGGCCAACGTCCTGACTTTC

V gene: TRBV20-1
J gene: TRBJ2-7
D gene: NA
clone size: few
CDR3 protein: CSASPRSYEQYF
CDR3 DNA: TGCAGTGCTAGCCCTCGCTCCTACGAGCAGTACTTC

V gene: TRBV6-5
J gene: TRBJ2-5
D gene: TRBD2
clone size: NA
CDR3 protein: CASSYSGAGWYQETQYF
CDR3 DNA: TGTGCCAGCAGTTACTCGGGAGCGGGGTGGTACCAAGAGACCCAGTACTTC

V gene: TRBV6-5
J gene: TRBJ2-1
D gene: NA
clone size: few
CDR3 protein: CASSYSRESYNEQFF
CDR3 DNA: TGTGCCAGCAGTTACTCTAGGGAATCCTACAATGAGCAGTTCTTC

V gene: TRBV18
J gene: TRBJ2-3
D gene: NA
clone size: few
CDR3 protein: CASSPPTGGTDTQYF
CDR3 DNA: TGTGCCAGCTCACCACCGACGGGGGGCACAGATACGCAGTATTTT

V gene: TRBV14
J gene: TRBJ2-1
D gene: NA
clone size: NA
CDR3 protein: CASSQDTGVRNEQFF
CDR3 DNA: TGTGCCAGCAGCCAAGATACGGGAGTCAGGAATGAGCAGTTCTTC